This entry lists 25 T cell receptor beta chains sequenced from one sample in a study of CD8 T cells in Susac syndrome. Random hexamers primed reverse transcription of about 0.45 to 1 ug RNA. MiXCR, run by TCRdb on the immunoSEQ multiplex PCR reads, gives a single entry per CDR3 protein. The sample consists of approximately 280,000 distinct CDR3 sequences, about 85% of them appearing once. Sequenced material: CD8+ T cells from PBMCs. The source is a human donor with multiple sclerosis.

This clonotype has more than one count but fewer than ten. The V call is TRBV13, the J call TRBJ2-3; perhaps TRBD2 as D (6 bases). Germline CDR1 is PRHDT and CDR2 is FYEKMQ (reference sequence). V lost 5 bases and J 2 bases, leaving 14 bases between the germline ends. This CDR3 is 15 amino acids long. This CDR3 is CASSPAGGTTDTQYF. The DNA of the CDR3 is TGTGCCAGCAGCCCAGCGGGTGGAACCACAGATACGCAGTATTTT.

This chain links TRBV28 with TRBJ2-3, with 9 nucleotides matching TRBD1. CDR3 length equals 17 residues. With 6 bases clipped from V and 2 bases from J, the junction kept 12 bases outside the gene matches. Germline CDR1 MDHEN, CDR2 SYDVKM. CDR3 DNA: TGTGCCAGCAGCGTGCGCGACCGGGACAGGGTCACAGATACGCAGTATTTT. Residues: CASSVRDRDRVTDTQYF.

V gene TRBV27 combines with J gene TRBJ1-1; D is unresolved. V lost 3 bases and J 1 base, leaving 12 bases between the germline ends. CDR1 is MNHEY and CDR2 is SMNVEV in the germline V gene (reference sequence). This CDR3 contains 15 residues. The CDR3 loop reads CASSLGSTGNTEAFF. The CDR3 DNA reads TGTGCCAGCAGTTTGGGGTCGACGGGGAACACTGAAGCTTTCTTT.

The chain couples TRBV12-3 or TRBV12-4 to TRBJ1-1; D is unresolved. The ends were cut back, 5 bases at V and 1 base at J, with 14 bases in the middle. The CDR3 is 15 amino acids. The CDR3 DNA follows: TGTGCCAGCAGTCCTAGGACTCTCTGGAACACTGAAGCTTTCTTT. Translation gives CASSPRTLWNTEAFF.

The chain is built from TRBV20-1 and TRBJ2-2; D is possibly TRBD2 (5 bases). The germline V gene has CDR1 DFQATT and CDR2 SNEGSKA (reference sequence). V was shortened by 3 bases and J by 8 bases, with 10 bases between the two germline ends. The CDR3 totals 12 residues. CDR3 sequence: CSARQRGGELFF. The CDR3 DNA reads TGCAGTGCTAGGCAACGCGGGGGGGAGCTGTTTTTT.

The V and J genes are TRBV27 and TRBJ2-1, with 9 bases fitting TRBD2. Germline CDR1 MNHEY, CDR2 SMNVEV (reference sequence). Trimming removed 4 bases from V and 5 bases from J; junction bases left unmatched: 3. CDR3 length equals 14 residues. Written as DNA, the CDR3 is TGTGCCAGCAGTTGGACTAGCGAAAACAATGAGCAGTTCTTC. It specifies CASSWTSENNEQFF.

This clonotype was observed a single time. V usage is TRBV12-5 and J usage is TRBJ1-4, with 7 bases lining up with TRBD1. The CDR3 loop spans 13 amino acids. Looked up from germline, CDR1 is LGHNT and CDR2 is FRNRAP. The V segment lost 4 bases and the J segment 6 bases; nucleotides outside the gene matches: 2. The CDR3 DNA reads as TGTGCTAGTGGTTCAGGGGGGTATGAAAAACTGTTTTTT. Its translation: CASGSGGYEKLFF. The variable domain in full, completed from reference TRBV12-5 and TRBJ1-4, reads DARVTQTPRHKVTEMGQEVTMRCQPILGHNTVFWYRQTMMQGLELLAYFRNRAPLDDSGMPKDRFSAEMPDATLATLKIQPSEPRDSAVYFCASGSGGYEKLFFGSGTQLSVL.

The genes are TRBV2 and TRBJ2-7, with D uncertain. The length of the CDR3 is 13 residues. Germline V lookup: CDR1 SNHLY, CDR2 FYNNEI. V dropped 3 bases and J dropped 0 bases, with 6 bases sitting between them. The CDR3, as DNA: TGTGCCAGCAGTGAGGGCTACTCCTACGAGCAGTACTTC. This translates into CASSEGYSYEQYF.

The chain carries TRBV6-5 and TRBJ1-1, with a tentative D call TRBD1 (5 bases). CDR3 length: 14 amino acids. CDR1 MNHEY and CDR2 SVGAGI come from the germline V gene. Trimming took 0 bases from V and 2 from J, leaving 7 bases between them. The CDR3 nucleotides are TGTGCCAGCAGTTACTCACAGGACAACACTGAAGCTTTCTTT. It encodes CASSYSQDNTEAFF.

The rearrangement uses TRBV4-1 and TRBJ2-5; 9 positions match TRBD2. Looked up from germline, CDR1 is MGHRA and CDR2 is YSYEKL. The CDR3 is made up of 16 amino acids. The V gene end was trimmed by 3 bases and the J gene end by 2 bases; junction bases not matched to a gene: 7. The CDR3 loop is CASSHRLAAPQETQYF. As DNA, the CDR3 is TGCGCCAGCAGCCATCGACTAGCGGCCCCTCAAGAGACCCAGTACTTC.

The chain couples TRBV12-3 or TRBV12-4 to TRBJ2-3, with 11 bases matching TRBD2. The CDR3 is 16 residues long. With V trimmed by 6 bases and J by 3 bases, 8 bases remained unmatched. The CDR3 loop is CASRSSGGVRTDTQYF. The CDR3 DNA reads as TGTGCCAGCAGGAGTAGCGGGGGGGTTAGGACAGATACGCAGTATTTT.

V is TRBV28 and J is TRBJ2-5; 9 bases agree with TRBD1. J lost 5 bases, V lost 6 bases, and 13 bases had no gene match. This CDR3 spans 16 amino acids. Germline V gene sequence: CDR1 MDHEN, CDR2 SYDVKM. CDR3 DNA: TGTGCCAGCAGACGCCGAAAACAGGGGGCATTGGAGACCCAGTACTTC. It is translated as CASRRRKQGALETQYF.

The rearrangement uses TRBV19 and TRBJ1-5, with 7 bases that match TRBD1. The CDR3 runs 12 residues. The V gene end was trimmed by 8 bases and the J gene end by 6 bases; junction bases not matched to a gene: 4. CDR1 is LNHDA and CDR2 is SQIVND in the germline V gene (reference sequence). This chain's CDR3 is CASGQGGQPQHF. CDR3 coding DNA: TGTGCCAGTGGCCAGGGGGGTCAGCCCCAGCATTTT.

V gene TRBV30 combines with J gene TRBJ2-5; D tentatively reads TRBD1 or TRBD2 (5 bases each). Per the germline V gene, CDR1 is GTSNPN and CDR2 is SVGIG (reference sequence). Trimming stripped 1 base from V and 2 bases from J, with 11 bases between. The CDR3 has 14 amino acids. CDR3 residues: CAWSDGAGQETQYF. Written as DNA, the CDR3 is TGTGCCTGGAGTGACGGGGCAGGGCAAGAGACCCAGTACTTC. Together with reference TRBV30 and TRBJ2-5, the CDR3 gives the full variable domain: SQTIHQWPATLVQPVGSPLSLECTVEGTSNPNLYWYRQAAGRGLQLLFYSVGIGQISSEVPQNLSASRPQDRQFILSSKKLLLSDSGFYLCAWSDGAGQETQYFGPGTRLLVL.

This sequence joins TRBV18 and TRBJ2-1; 10 nucleotides align to TRBD2. The CDR3 loop spans 15 amino acids. Germline lookup yields CDR1 KGHSH and CDR2 LQKENI. The ends lost 1 base at V and 7 bases at J; junction bases unmatched: 4. CDR3 protein: CASSPLLAGRNEQFF. CDR3 bases: TGTGCCAGCTCACCACTACTAGCGGGGAGGAATGAGCAGTTCTTC.

This clonotype was counted only a few times. The chain combines TRBV2 with TRBJ2-1; D unresolved. V lost 1 base to trimming and J lost 7 bases, with 5 bases between them. Germline values: CDR1 SNHLY, CDR2 FYNNEI. The CDR3 is 12 amino acids. CDR3 nucleotide sequence: TGTGCCAGCAGTGAAGAGGGAAATGAGCAGTTCTTC. Protein sequence: CASSEEGNEQFF.

This chain uses TRBV19 with TRBJ2-7; D is ambiguous. V gave up 9 bases and J gave up 6 bases, with 9 bases separating them. Germline V gene data show CDR1 as LNHDA and CDR2 as SQIVND (reference sequence). This CDR3 comprises 10 residues. Here the CDR3 DNA reads TGTGCCAGCGGCCGTCGCGAGCAGTACTTC. Translating it yields CASGRREQYF.

V is TRBV20-1 and J is TRBJ1-1; 9 bases match TRBD1. There are 16 residues in the CDR3. The V and J ends lost 3 bases and 4 bases, in that order; junction bases with no gene match: 12. Germline-derived CDR1 and CDR2 are DFQATT and SNEGSKA (reference sequence). CDR3 DNA: TGCAGTGCTAGGTTGCCTACAGGGGGCATGTTCACTGAAGCTTTCTTT. The encoded protein is CSARLPTGGMFTEAFF.

This clonotype was counted once. An end of the junction does not agree with germline; a read error may underlie this. This chain uses TRBV3-1 with TRBJ2-7; D gene uncertain. The CDR3 covers 13 residues. The germline gives CDR1 LGHDT, CDR2 YNNKEL (reference sequence). The DNA of the CDR3 is TGTGCCAGCAGCCACGGCCTTTCCTACGAGCAGCACTTC. Residues: CASSHGLSYEQHF.

V and J are TRBV7-9 and TRBJ2-7, with 9 nucleotides matching TRBD2. The CDR3 contains 16 residues. Unmatched junction bases numbered 7, after V lost 2 bases and J lost 2 bases. Germline assignment: CDR1 SEHNR and CDR2 FQNEAQ (reference sequence). The CDR3 bases are TGTGCCAGCAGCTTATCGAGCGGGAGGATGCCCTACGAGCAGTACTTC. This translates into CASSLSSGRMPYEQYF.

Only a few counts were recorded for this clonotype. This chain uses TRBV27 with TRBJ2-7, with a tentative D call TRBD2 (6 bases). Looked up from germline, CDR1 is MNHEY and CDR2 is SMNVEV (reference sequence). This CDR3 has 15 amino acids. Deletions cut 3 bases from V and 4 bases from J, with 16 bases between. CDR3 DNA sequence: TGTGCCAGCAGTTTCGGGACTGGGGACCCTTACGAGCAGTACTTC. Its translation: CASSFGTGDPYEQYF.

The chain recombines TRBV19 with TRBJ2-7; TRBD2 matches at 7 bases. The V and J ends lost 5 bases and 4 bases, in that order; junction bases with no gene match: 8. The CDR3 runs 14 residues. CDR1 is LNHDA, CDR2 SQIVND, per germline (reference sequence). CDR3 region: CASSSPGLWYEQYF. DNA for the CDR3: TGTGCCAGTAGTTCGCCGGGACTATGGTACGAGCAGTACTTC. The full variable domain, in which reference TRBV19 and TRBJ2-7 provide the parts outside the CDR3, is DGGITQSPKYLFRKEGQNVTLSCEQNLNHDAMYWYRQDPGQGLRLIYYSQIVNDFQKGDIAEGYSVSREKKESFPLTVTSAQKNPTAFYLCASSSPGLWYEQYFGPGTRLTVT.

The CDR3 sequence: CASSGQVALHGYTF. The CDR3 DNA sequence: TGTGCCAGCAGCGGACAAGTCGCACTCCATGGCTACACCTTC. V usage is TRBV9 and J usage is TRBJ1-2, with D uncertain. V was shortened by 3 bases and J by 6 bases, with 15 bases between the two germline ends. The length of the CDR3 is 14 residues. CDR1 SGDLS and CDR2 YYNGEE come from the germline V gene.

The V and J genes are TRBV5-1 and TRBJ2-3, with a possible D match to TRBD2 (6 bases). V lost 0 bases and J lost 13, with 12 bases in between. The CDR3 sequence is 12 residues long. The germline CDR1 and CDR2 sequences are SGHRS and YFSETQ. The CDR3 coding sequence is TGCGCCAGCAGCTTGGTCGCGGGACTGGAGTATTTT. Translated: CASSLVAGLEYF.

The chain carries TRBV7-9 and TRBJ2-7; 8 bases align to TRBD1. CDR3 size: 15 residues. Germline values: CDR1 SEHNR, CDR2 FQNEAQ (reference sequence). With V trimmed by 4 bases and J by 4 bases, 9 bases remained unmatched. The CDR3 sequence is CASSSEGQAHYEQYF. The CDR3 bases are TGTGCCAGCAGCTCAGAGGGACAGGCCCATTACGAGCAGTACTTC. Drawing the rest from reference TRBV7-9 and TRBJ2-7, the complete variable domain is DTGVSQNPRHKITKRGQNVTFRCDPISEHNRLYWYRQTLGQGPEFLTYFQNEAQLEKSRLLSDRFSAERPKGSFSTLEIQRTEQGDSAMYLCASSSEGQAHYEQYFGPGTRLTVT.